This T cell receptor beta chain was identified in a study of T cell repertoires in cytomegalovirus infection. About the study: It can be stated that public TCR beta signatures indicated CMV infection as well as a matching HLA type. Study results and caveats: Carriers of CMV plus the relevant HLA were identified by cumulative public TCR beta family frequency. In two of eight donors, the top clonotype was HLA-C-restricted CMV-specific.

MiXCR, applied by TCRdb to the reads, yields one record per CDR3 protein. The sample lists around 530,000 distinct CDR3 sequences; about a quarter were seen once. This clonotype has only a few counts. Antigen specificity is unknown. The V and J ends lost 1 base and 8 bases, in that order; junction bases with no gene match: 8. Germline V gene data show CDR1 as SQVTM and CDR2 as ANQGSEA. This CDR3 is built from 14 residues. The chain has TRBV29-1 and TRBJ2-1; 7 bases align to TRBD2. This receptor was obtained from a human donor in good health (CMV status not recorded). Some clones in this sample may be carry-over from other donors' samples. Input material: PBMCs. This chain's CDR3 is CSVEAGGVQDEQFF. The CDR3, as DNA: TGCAGCGTTGAAGCGGGAGGAGTACAGGATGAGCAGTTCTTC.